Sequencing of this T cell receptor beta chain was carried out in a study (dated by TCRdb to about 2015). As for the study more broadly: Whether tumor-infiltrating Tregs in breast cancer are recruited from blood Tregs or converted in situ from other CD4+ T cell subsets was tested.

The Miltenyi Naive CD4+ T Cell Isolation kit was used to purify naive CD4+ T cells, and Tregs were depleted with CD25 microbeads. Tregs, naive and memory CD4+ T cells from tumor, blood and ipsilateral draining lymph nodes of 5 or 6 breast cancer patients underwent full-length TCR alpha and beta sequencing. Tumor tissue and lymph nodes from ipsilateral axillary dissection were perfused with PBS, minced and digested with collagenase I and hyaluronidase. Mononuclear cells from lymph nodes or approximately 50 ml of peripheral blood were isolated by Ficoll density gradient centrifugation. FACS confirmed that the sorted cell populations were more than 90% pure. For this clonotype: Its target antigen remains unknown. No much larger clone is present one base from it, and per-base qualities are unavailable.

Full-length TCR variable regions were amplified by 5' RACE PCR using constant-region reverse primers, and then by semi-nested PCR using Nested Universal Primer A. Using the ReliaPrep RNA Cell Miniprep System, total RNA was extracted, and the SMARTer RACE 5'/3' Kit was then used to reverse transcribe the RNA into 5'RACE-ready cDNA. An Illumina MiSeq was used to sequence the full-length TCR alpha and beta libraries, which had been barcoded with multiplex adaptors. Per the source publication's procedure: For each of nine subset-tissue groups, sequencing data from the five patients were pooled, and the groups were then compared using unsupervised clustering of TCR gene usage. Repertoire similarity was calculated with the Morisita-Horn index, weighting shared sequences by their contribution to each repertoire. TCRdb applied fastp at Q25 and MiXCR to the public reads, then kept only in-frame beta chains. All rows with the same CDR3 protein become a single entry with the most common DNA and genes. The V and J calls reflect TCRdb's pipeline rather than the authors' work. For this sample the table gives approximately 6,200 distinct CDR3 sequences, of which 30% to 40% were detected only once. Together, the top ten hold around 5.5% of the sample.

Summary of the overall study and its limitations: Tumor memory CD4+ T cell TCR gene usage was found to cluster with blood and lymph node memory CD4+ cells and with lymph node naive CD4+ cells. The larger-cohort validation was restricted to a single TCR beta V-J rearrangement rather than whole repertoires. The greatest overlap of tumor-infiltrating Treg TCR alpha and beta sequences was with tumor naive CD4+ T cells, followed next by blood naive CD4+ T cells.

In the germline V gene, CDR1 corresponds to SGDLS and CDR2 to YYNGEE. Deletion took 4 bases off V and 2 bases off J, with a span of 9 bases between the germline ends. The CDR3 spans 14 residues, from the cysteine through the phenylalanine. The only DNA kept is the CDR3, 42 bases in frame from the first base. This receptor chain uses TRBV9 and TRBJ2-2; the D segment cannot be called with confidence. The sequenced material came from naive CD4+ T cells sorted from a lymph node. The cell subset or site label corresponds to: naive CD4+ T cells, CD4+CD45RA+CD25-. This clonotype was sampled from a female donor with breast cancer. Here is the DNA: TGTGCCAGCAGCTCCATCGGTAACACCGGGGAGCTGTTTTTT. Translation gives CASSSIGNTGELFF.